This T cell receptor (beta chain) was obtained from a study of T cells in Graves' hyperthyroidism and ophthalmopathy. Exclusion criteria comprised uncontrolled infection, other autoimmune disease, pregnancy or lactation. From RNA transcripts, TCR beta CDR3 regions were amplified. A first-round RT-PCR of the TCR CDR3 used the HTBI primer set. In TCRdb, the multiplex PCR reads were re-called with MiXCR into one record per CDR3 protein. The sample consists of approximately 690,000 distinct CDR3 sequences, roughly 15% of them appearing once. This clonotype has ten or more counts. The CDR3 totals 12 residues. V lost 3 bases and J 5 bases, leaving 5 bases between the germline ends.

This chain connects TRBV12-3 or TRBV12-4 to TRBJ1-5; no definite D call. Material for sequencing was blood. The receptor's source is a woman between 50 and 59 years old with Graves' ophthalmopathy. The CDR3 sequence is CASSFTDQPQHF. In DNA, the CDR3 is TGTGCCAGCAGTTTCACAGATCAGCCCCAGCATTTT.